The entry that follows covers one T cell receptor (beta chain) sequence. Using immunoSEQ multiplex PCR, the repertoire was profiled, and TCRdb retains in-frame clones only, with some absent. In the table there are almost 90,000 clones, 85% to 90% of which are singletons. These data are taken from a study of OX40 agonist ivuxolimab in advanced cancers. V was pared by 4 bases and J by 6 bases, with 18 bases between. The CDR3 has 16 amino acids. From germline, CDR1 is SGHAT and CDR2 FQNNGV. The source was CD4+ or CD8+ T cells sorted from blood, collected in a trial of the OX40 agonist ivuxolimab. The chain recombines TRBV11-2 with TRBJ2-2, with D tentatively TRBD2 (5 bases). The sequence derives from an adult with an advanced solid tumor such as melanoma, head and neck, liver or kidney cancer. The CDR3 bases are TGTGCCAGCAGCTCCACTAGTACCCCGCCGGCCGGGGAGCTGTTTTTT. Protein sequence: CASSSTSTPPAGELFF.